A single sample gave rise to the 15 T cell receptor beta chains below, sequenced in a study of T cell changes during pregnancy in multiple sclerosis. TCRdb's table, derived via immunoSEQ multiplex PCR, lists solely in-frame clones and lacks some. The repertoire holds tens of thousands of clones, roughly 90% seen once, with approximately 3% in the top ten. Sequenced here: CD8+ T cells from peripheral blood mononuclear cells, sampled before pregnancy. The receptors shown here come from a female donor with multiple sclerosis, enrolled in a pregnancy study.

Only one count was recorded for this clone. V is TRBV5-5 and J is TRBJ1-1; the D gene is possibly TRBD1 (5 bases). Germline CDR1 is SGHKS and CDR2 is YYEKEE (reference sequence). CDR3 length: 15 amino acids. Trimming shortened V by 0 bases and J by 0 bases, and 9 bases separated the two germline ends. CDR3: CASSLAMTVNTEAFF. The CDR3 DNA reads TGTGCCAGCAGCTTGGCTATGACAGTGAACACTGAAGCTTTCTTT. The full variable domain, with the rest looked up from reference TRBV5-5 and TRBJ1-1, is DAGVTQSPTHLIKTRGQQVTLRCSPISGHKSVSWYQQVLGQGPQFIFQYYEKEERGRGNFPDRFSARQFPNYSSELNVNALLLGDSALYLCASSLAMTVNTEAFFGQGTRLTVV.

This clone was found a few times. This chain uses TRBV5-6 with TRBJ1-6; no firm D call. The CDR3 has 12 residues. CDR1 and CDR2 (germline): SGHDT, YYEEEE. V gave up 4 bases and J gave up 10 bases, with 9 bases separating them. The CDR3 region is CASSQLGSPLHF. Written as DNA, the CDR3 is TGTGCCAGCAGCCAACTGGGCTCACCCCTCCACTTT.

This chain links TRBV6-5 with TRBJ1-1; a weak D match, TRBD1 (6 bases). This CDR3 is 14 amino acids long. Per germline, CDR1 MNHEY and CDR2 SVGAGI. V was cut by 7 bases and J by 3 bases, with 15 bases left in between. CDR3 coding DNA: TGTGCCAGCAATAACAGGGTTTGGGACACTGAAGCTTTCTTT. It is translated as CASNNRVWDTEAFF.

The gene calls are TRBV4-2 and TRBJ2-1; maybe TRBD2 (7 bases). V was pared by 1 base and J by 7 bases, with 11 bases between. This CDR3 is built from 14 residues. The germline CDR1 and CDR2 sequences are LGHNA and YNFKEQ. The CDR3 DNA sequence: TGTGCCAGCAGCCAAGTAGGGGGGGGAAATGAGCAGTTCTTC. Translated, it gives CASSQVGGGNEQFF.

The genes are TRBV7-8 and TRBJ1-3; D gene unclear. From germline, CDR1 is SGHVS and CDR2 FQNEAQ. The ends were cut back, 4 bases at V and 10 bases at J, with 14 bases in the middle. This CDR3 is 13 amino acids long. CDR3 in DNA: TGTGCCAGCAGCTCCTACCTAGGCGGGACCATATATTTT. Protein product: CASSSYLGGTIYF.

The V call is TRBV4-2, the J call TRBJ2-3; 10 nucleotides agree with TRBD2. There are 16 residues in the CDR3. Trimming at V came to 1 base and at J to 3 bases, leaving 4 bases not matched to a gene. Germline CDR1 LGHNA, CDR2 YNFKEQ. In DNA form, the CDR3 reads TGTGCCAGCAGCCAAGCCAGCGGGGGGGTTACAGATACGCAGTATTTT. This codes for CASSQASGGVTDTQYF.

This rearrangement joins TRBV7-8 to TRBJ1-1, with D unclear. Germline V gene sequence: CDR1 SGHVS, CDR2 FQNEAQ. This CDR3 has 15 residues. V was pared by 0 bases and J by 2 bases, with 10 bases between. The CDR3 DNA sequence: TGTGCCAGCAGCTTAGCGCCACTATTTAACACTGAAGCTTTCTTT. Its protein is CASSLAPLFNTEAFF.

V gene TRBV14 combines with J gene TRBJ2-1, with a possible D match to TRBD2 (5 bases). In germline, CDR1 is SGHDN, CDR2 FVKESK. The CDR3 length is 17 residues. V lost 1 base and J lost 4, with 17 bases in between. The CDR3 loop reads CASSQAHSGVIYNEQFF. The CDR3 DNA reads as TGTGCCAGCAGCCAAGCCCACAGCGGAGTCATTTACAATGAGCAGTTCTTC. Full variable domain (outside the CDR3, taken from reference TRBV14 and TRBJ2-1): EAGVTQFPSHSVIEKGQTVTLRCDPISGHDNLYWYRRVMGKEIKFLLHFVKESKQDESGMPNNRFLAERTGGTYSTLKVQPAELEDSGVYFCASSQAHSGVIYNEQFFGPGTRLTVL.

This chain links TRBV7-9 with TRBJ2-7; 7 nucleotides match TRBD2. With 5 bases clipped from V and 4 bases from J, the junction kept 14 bases outside the gene matches. Germline V gene sequence: CDR1 SEHNR, CDR2 FQNEAQ (reference sequence). CDR3 size: 16 residues. CDR3 residues: CASSPAGTTKEYEQYF. The CDR3 coding sequence is TGTGCCAGCAGCCCAGCCGGGACTACCAAGGAGTACGAGCAGTACTTC.

This chain connects TRBV4-3 to TRBJ1-4, with 7 positions matching TRBD1. The germline V gene has CDR1 LGHNA and CDR2 YSLEER. The CDR3 consists of 17 residues. The trim removed 4 bases at V and 6 bases at J, leaving 14 bases unmatched. The CDR3 DNA follows: TGCGCCAGCAGCCCTTACCATGAAGACAGGGTTTATGAAAAACTGTTTTTT. Protein: CASSPYHEDRVYEKLFF.

This rearrangement joins TRBV12-5 to TRBJ2-7, with D possibly TRBD2 on 5 matching bases. Deletions cut 2 bases from V and 0 bases from J, with 8 bases between. The CDR3 is made up of 14 amino acids. CDR1 and CDR2 (germline): LGHNT, FRNRAP. The CDR3, as DNA: TGTGCTAGTGGTTTGCCGGGGAACTCCTACGAGCAGTACTTC. Protein product: CASGLPGNSYEQYF.

This clone came up once. CDR3 sequence: CASSQGTGDLSYEQYF. The CDR3 bases are TGCGCCAGCAGCCAAGGGACAGGGGATTTATCGTACGAGCAGTACTTC. V usage is TRBV4-3 and J usage is TRBJ2-7, with 9 bases aligning to TRBD1. This CDR3 is built from 16 residues. The germline V gene has CDR1 LGHNA and CDR2 YSLEER. After removal of 1 base from V and 4 bases from J, the junction contained 8 bases not matched to a gene.

V and J are TRBV5-6 and TRBJ1-6; D possibly corresponds to TRBD1 (6 bases). Trimming took off 1 base at V and 0 bases at J, with 17 bases between the two ends. Germline V gene lookup returns CDR1 SGHDT and CDR2 YYEEEE. CDR3 size: 19 residues. DNA for the CDR3: TGTGCCAGCAGCTTGAGGTGGACAGCCCTCGACTCCTATAATTCACCCCTCCACTTT. Amino acid sequence: CASSLRWTALDSYNSPLHF.

The chain couples TRBV4-1 to TRBJ1-5; possible D gene TRBD1, 6 bases. Germline values: CDR1 MGHRA, CDR2 YSYEKL. CDR3 length: 17 residues. V lost 0 bases and J 0 bases, leaving 12 bases between the germline ends. The DNA for the CDR3 is TGCGCCAGCAGCCAAGAGAGAGGACAGAGTAGCAATCAGCCCCAGCATTTT. Translating gives CASSQERGQSSNQPQHF.

The chain combines TRBV6-1 with TRBJ2-3, with 8 bases matching TRBD2. The CDR3 spans 17 residues. Losses at the gene ends were 3 bases for V and 2 bases for J; bases not matched to a gene: 10. Germline V gene lookup returns CDR1 MNHNS and CDR2 SASEGT. The CDR3 sequence is CASSDSMGGGPTDTQYF. CDR3 coding DNA: TGTGCCAGCAGTGATTCAATGGGCGGGGGGCCCACAGATACGCAGTATTTT.